This T cell receptor beta chain derives from a study of shared clonotypes between healthy human individuals. Here immunoSEQ multiplex PCR was the method, and the copy in TCRdb shows in-frame clones only, minus some. In the table there are fewer than 1.8 million clones, approximately 98.5% of which are singletons. The CDR3 is 15 residues long. V was shortened by 5 bases and J by 7 bases, with 21 bases between the two germline ends. In germline, CDR1 is LNHNV, CDR2 YYDKDF (reference sequence). The TCR was taken from a young man in good health. Sequenced: naive CD4+ T cells sorted from blood. Subset indicated: CD45RA+ positively selected. The gene calls are TRBV15 and TRBJ2-7; D possibly corresponds to TRBD2 (6 bases). The CDR3 bases are TGTGCCACCAGCCATTCGGGGGACCCCCGTGAGGAGCAGTACTTC. Protein: CATSHSGDPREEQYF.